This paragraph covers one T cell receptor beta chain sequence. The antigen remains unidentified. The method was immunoSEQ multiplex PCR; TCRdb's version includes in-frame clones alone and lacks a portion of them. In the table there are around 69,000 clones, 85% to 90% of which are singletons. These data come from a study of OX40 agonist ivuxolimab in advanced cancers. Notes on the study in general: Fewer expanded clones were found on average in CD4+ than in CD8+ T cells.

There are 17 residues in the CDR3. Trimming removed 0 bases at V and 4 bases at J, with 18 bases between. Germline CDR1 is LGHNA and CDR2 is YSLEER. The TCR was taken from an adult with an advanced solid tumor such as melanoma, head and neck, liver or kidney cancer. The chain combines TRBV4-3 with TRBJ1-2; the D gene is possibly TRBD1 (6 bases). Sequencing used CD4+ or CD8+ T cells sorted from blood, obtained in a trial of the OX40 agonist ivuxolimab. CDR3: CASSQDIRGGLLYGYTF. The CDR3 coding sequence is TGCGCCAGCAGCCAAGATATCAGGGGAGGCCTCCTCTATGGCTACACCTTC.